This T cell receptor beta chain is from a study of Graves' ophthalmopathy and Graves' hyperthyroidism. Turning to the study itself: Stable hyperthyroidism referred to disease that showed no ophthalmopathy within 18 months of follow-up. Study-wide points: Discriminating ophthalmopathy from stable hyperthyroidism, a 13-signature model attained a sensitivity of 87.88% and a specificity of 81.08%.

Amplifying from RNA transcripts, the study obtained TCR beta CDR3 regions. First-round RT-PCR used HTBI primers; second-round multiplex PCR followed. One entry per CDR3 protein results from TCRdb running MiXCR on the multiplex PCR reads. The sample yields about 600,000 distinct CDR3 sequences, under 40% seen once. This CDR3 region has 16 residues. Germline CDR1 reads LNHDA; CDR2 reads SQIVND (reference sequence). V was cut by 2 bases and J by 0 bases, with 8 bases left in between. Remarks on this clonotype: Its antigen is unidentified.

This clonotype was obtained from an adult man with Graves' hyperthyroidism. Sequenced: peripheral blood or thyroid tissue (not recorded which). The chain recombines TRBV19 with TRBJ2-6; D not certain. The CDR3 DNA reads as TGTGCCAGTAGTATAATCGAGCGCTCTGGGGCCAACGTCCTGACTTTC. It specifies CASSIIERSGANVLTF.